Listed below are T cell receptor beta chains from one sample, sequenced in a study of Ad26.COV2.S vaccination and SARS-CoV-2 variants. The repertoire was sequenced with immunoSEQ multiplex PCR; TCRdb's copy has only in-frame clones and lacks some. The sample carries around 320,000 clones, 87% recorded once. The sample here was peripheral blood, taken in a trial of Ad26.COV2.S vaccine versus placebo. Every receptor here comes from a person between 18 and 65 years old who received the Ad26.COV2.S COVID-19 vaccine or a placebo. The CDR3 runs from the conserved cysteine through the conserved F or W. A D gene is named only where the DNA matches it firmly. Clone sizes are given selectively: once, few, many, or a class where the clone is expanded.

j_call: TRBJ2-1
clone_size: -
d_call: TRBD1
cdr3_length: 13
v_call: TRBV9
cdr3_nt: TGTGCCAGCGGCAGGGGGCGAGGTGATGAGCAGTTCTTC
cdr3_aa: CASGRGRGDEQFF

j_call: TRBJ2-3
clone_size: -
d_call: -
cdr3_length: 14
v_call: TRBV11-2
cdr3_nt: TGTGCCAGCAGCTGGGGTGTTAGCACAGATACGCAGTATTTT
cdr3_aa: CASSWGVSTDTQYF

j_call: TRBJ2-7
clone_size: few
d_call: -
cdr3_length: 11
v_call: TRBV10-3
cdr3_nt: TGTGCCATCAGCGATAGCTACGAGCAGTACTTC
cdr3_aa: CAISDSYEQYF

j_call: TRBJ1-1
clone_size: -
d_call: -
cdr3_length: 12
v_call: TRBV12-3/TRBV12-4
cdr3_nt: TGTGCCAGCAGTTTCGGCCCTTCGGAAGCTTTCTTT
cdr3_aa: CASSFGPSEAFF

j_call: TRBJ2-1
clone_size: once
d_call: TRBD2
cdr3_length: 16
v_call: TRBV7-2
cdr3_nt: TGTGCCAGCAGCTCCACCTGGCGGGGGGGGTACAATGAGCAGTTCTTC
cdr3_aa: CASSSTWRGGYNEQFF

j_call: TRBJ1-1
clone_size: once
d_call: -
cdr3_length: 13
v_call: TRBV12-3/TRBV12-4
cdr3_nt: TGTGCCAGCAGCATAGACGGGAACACTGAAGCTTTCTTT
cdr3_aa: CASSIDGNTEAFF

j_call: TRBJ2-2
clone_size: -
d_call: -
cdr3_length: 14
v_call: TRBV3-1/TRBV3-2
cdr3_nt: TGTGCCAGCAGCCAAACGCCTGCGGGCGGGGAGCTGTTTTTT
cdr3_aa: CASSQTPAGGELFF

j_call: TRBJ1-6
clone_size: -
d_call: -
cdr3_length: 15
v_call: TRBV30
cdr3_nt: TGTGCCTGGAGTGAAGGGCCCCCGTATAATTCACCCCTCCACTTT
cdr3_aa: CAWSEGPPYNSPLHF

j_call: TRBJ2-3
clone_size: -
d_call: TRBD1
cdr3_length: 15
v_call: TRBV24-1
cdr3_nt: TGTGCCACCAGTGACCGGGGACAGGGGACAGATACGCAGTATTTT
cdr3_aa: CATSDRGQGTDTQYF

j_call: TRBJ1-4
clone_size: -
d_call: TRBD1
cdr3_length: 15
v_call: TRBV5-1
cdr3_nt: TGCGCCAGCAGCTCGGGACAGGGCAGCAATGAAAAACTGTTTTTT
cdr3_aa: CASSSGQGSNEKLFF

j_call: TRBJ2-5
clone_size: -
d_call: -
cdr3_length: 15
v_call: TRBV10-3
cdr3_nt: TGTGCCATCAGCGCTCCGGGGACGTACCAAGAGACCCAGTACTTC
cdr3_aa: CAISAPGTYQETQYF

j_call: TRBJ1-3
clone_size: -
d_call: -
cdr3_length: 13
v_call: TRBV5-6
cdr3_nt: TGTGCCAGCAGCTTGGTGCCCGGAAACACCATATATTTT
cdr3_aa: CASSLVPGNTIYF

j_call: TRBJ2-3
clone_size: -
d_call: -
cdr3_length: 14
v_call: TRBV10-1
cdr3_nt: TGCGCCAGCAGTGACAAGGGGAGTTTAAATACGCAGTATTTT
cdr3_aa: CASSDKGSLNTQYF

j_call: TRBJ1-1
clone_size: -
d_call: -
cdr3_length: 13
v_call: TRBV5-1
cdr3_nt: TGCGCCAGCAGCCCGGGCCTGAACACTGAAGCTTTCTTT
cdr3_aa: CASSPGLNTEAFF

j_call: TRBJ1-2
clone_size: -
d_call: -
cdr3_length: 15
v_call: TRBV19
cdr3_nt: TGTGCCAGTAGTTCCACTATACCGGGAACCTATGGCTACACCTTC
cdr3_aa: CASSSTIPGTYGYTF

j_call: TRBJ2-6
clone_size: -
d_call: -
cdr3_length: 15
v_call: TRBV11-2
cdr3_nt: TGTGCCAGCAGCTTCTCGACCCCCGGGGCCAACGTCCTGACTTTC
cdr3_aa: CASSFSTPGANVLTF

j_call: TRBJ2-7
clone_size: -
d_call: TRBD1
cdr3_length: 15
v_call: TRBV7-2
cdr3_nt: TGTGCCAGCACCCCAGACAGGGGAATATGGGGCGAGCAGTACTTC
cdr3_aa: CASTPDRGIWGEQYF

j_call: TRBJ2-7
clone_size: few
d_call: TRBD1
cdr3_length: 14
v_call: TRBV5-4
cdr3_nt: TGTGCCAGCAGCACCGGGACAGTCGCCTACGAGCAGTACTTC
cdr3_aa: CASSTGTVAYEQYF

j_call: TRBJ2-5
clone_size: -
d_call: TRBD1
cdr3_length: 16
v_call: TRBV4-1
cdr3_nt: TGCGCCAGCAGCCAAGTAGGACGGGACAGGGTCAAGACCCAGTACTTC
cdr3_aa: CASSQVGRDRVKTQYF

j_call: TRBJ2-7
clone_size: -
d_call: TRBD1
cdr3_length: 14
v_call: TRBV5-4
cdr3_nt: TGTGCCAGCAGCCCGGAGGGACAGGGGAGAGAGCAGTACTTC
cdr3_aa: CASSPEGQGREQYF

j_call: TRBJ2-3
clone_size: -
d_call: -
cdr3_length: 12
v_call: TRBV12-3/TRBV12-4
cdr3_nt: TGTGCCAGCACCATGGAGCTACTAGTCCGGTATTTT
cdr3_aa: CASTMELLVRYF

j_call: TRBJ2-7
clone_size: -
d_call: -
cdr3_length: 12
v_call: TRBV27
cdr3_nt: TGTGCCACGTGGGACGTACCCTACGAGCAGTACTTC
cdr3_aa: CATWDVPYEQYF

j_call: TRBJ1-1
clone_size: -
d_call: TRBD1
cdr3_length: 15
v_call: TRBV4-1
cdr3_nt: TGCGCCAGCAGCCAACCAGGACAGGTGGGCACTGAAGCTTTCTTT
cdr3_aa: CASSQPGQVGTEAFF

j_call: TRBJ2-2
clone_size: -
d_call: -
cdr3_length: 15
v_call: TRBV7-9
cdr3_nt: TGTGCCAGCAGCTTACAGGGTATAAACACCGGGGAGCTGTTTTTT
cdr3_aa: CASSLQGINTGELFF

j_call: TRBJ2-7
clone_size: once
d_call: TRBD2
cdr3_length: 10
v_call: TRBV20-1
cdr3_nt: TGCAGTGTTCGAGCGGGGAAGCAGTACTTC
cdr3_aa: CSVRAGKQYF

j_call: TRBJ1-3
clone_size: -
d_call: -
cdr3_length: 14
v_call: TRBV6-5
cdr3_nt: TGTGCCACCGGACTGCTAGCCTCTGGAAACACCATATATTTT
cdr3_aa: CATGLLASGNTIYF

j_call: TRBJ1-2
clone_size: -
d_call: -
cdr3_length: 16
v_call: TRBV21-1
cdr3_nt: TGTGCCAGCAGCACAAAGAGAAGACCGGACGGCTATGGCTACACCTTC
cdr3_aa: CASSTKRRPDGYGYTF

j_call: TRBJ2-7
clone_size: -
d_call: -
cdr3_length: 12
v_call: TRBV24-1
cdr3_nt: TGTGCCACCAGTGACCGCGGAGGGGAGCAGTACTTC
cdr3_aa: CATSDRGGEQYF

j_call: TRBJ1-4
clone_size: few
d_call: TRBD1
cdr3_length: 11
v_call: TRBV19
cdr3_nt: TGTGCCAGTAGCTTCACAGGGGTCCTGTTTTTT
cdr3_aa: CASSFTGVLFF

j_call: TRBJ2-7
clone_size: -
d_call: TRBD2
cdr3_length: 14
v_call: TRBV5-1
cdr3_nt: TGCGCCAGCAGAGGGTCTAGCGGACACTACGAGCAGTACTTC
cdr3_aa: CASRGSSGHYEQYF

j_call: TRBJ1-2
clone_size: -
d_call: -
cdr3_length: 12
v_call: TRBV5-1
cdr3_nt: TGCGCCAGCAGCTTGGCCTCAAATGGCTACACCTTC
cdr3_aa: CASSLASNGYTF

j_call: TRBJ1-3
clone_size: once
d_call: -
cdr3_length: 17
v_call: TRBV2
cdr3_nt: TGTGCCAGCAGTGAAGTGTGGGCAAGACGCTCTGGAAACACCATATATTTT
cdr3_aa: CASSEVWARRSGNTIYF

j_call: TRBJ2-7
clone_size: -
d_call: -
cdr3_length: 13
v_call: TRBV12-5
cdr3_nt: TGTGCTAGTGGTTTGGTACAAACCTACGAGCAGTACTTC
cdr3_aa: CASGLVQTYEQYF

j_call: TRBJ1-1
clone_size: -
d_call: -
cdr3_length: 13
v_call: TRBV19
cdr3_nt: TGTGCCAGTAGCGGACGGTTGAACACTGAAGCTTTCTTT
cdr3_aa: CASSGRLNTEAFF

j_call: TRBJ1-5
clone_size: -
d_call: -
cdr3_length: 18
v_call: TRBV5-6
cdr3_nt: TGTGCCAGCAGCTTTGCCCGGAGGACAGCAGATAGCAATCAGCCCCAGCATTTT
cdr3_aa: CASSFARRTADSNQPQHF

j_call: TRBJ1-2
clone_size: -
d_call: TRBD1
cdr3_length: 18
v_call: TRBV9
cdr3_nt: TGTGCCAGCAGCGTAGCAGGGACAGGGGGATCCTATAACTATGGCTACACCTTC
cdr3_aa: CASSVAGTGGSYNYGYTF

j_call: TRBJ2-2
clone_size: -
d_call: -
cdr3_length: 14
v_call: TRBV5-1
cdr3_nt: TGCGCCAGCAGCTTGGGGTCAAACACCGGGGAGCTGTTTTTT
cdr3_aa: CASSLGSNTGELFF

j_call: TRBJ2-7
clone_size: few
d_call: TRBD2
cdr3_length: 16
v_call: TRBV6-2/TRBV6-3
cdr3_nt: TGTGCCAGCAGTTACGCCCTAGCGGGGGCCTCCTACGAGCAGTACTTC
cdr3_aa: CASSYALAGASYEQYF

j_call: TRBJ2-1
clone_size: -
d_call: TRBD1
cdr3_length: 16
v_call: TRBV6-6
cdr3_nt: TGTGCCAGCAGTTACTCCGGGACAGGGGGCAAAACGGCGCAGTTCTTC
cdr3_aa: CASSYSGTGGKTAQFF

j_call: TRBJ2-7
clone_size: -
d_call: -
cdr3_length: 13
v_call: TRBV7-9
cdr3_nt: TGTGCCAGCAGCTGGACAGTCTCCTACGAGCAGTACTTC
cdr3_aa: CASSWTVSYEQYF

j_call: TRBJ2-2
clone_size: once
d_call: -
cdr3_length: 14
v_call: TRBV2
cdr3_nt: TGTGCCAGCAGTGAAGGCCTGACGACCGGGGAGCTGTTTTTT
cdr3_aa: CASSEGLTTGELFF

j_call: TRBJ1-6
clone_size: -
d_call: -
cdr3_length: 15
v_call: TRBV5-1
cdr3_nt: TGCGCCAGCAGCTTAGGCGACAGCTATAATTCACCCCTCCACTTT
cdr3_aa: CASSLGDSYNSPLHF

j_call: TRBJ1-4
clone_size: -
d_call: -
cdr3_length: 14
v_call: TRBV5-6
cdr3_nt: TGTGCCAGCAGCTTGATACAGGGAAACGAAAAACTGTTTTTT
cdr3_aa: CASSLIQGNEKLFF

j_call: TRBJ1-3
clone_size: -
d_call: TRBD1
cdr3_length: 18
v_call: TRBV19
cdr3_nt: TGTGCCAGTAGAAATCACTACTTCGGGGACAGCTCTCCAAGAGCCATATATTTT
cdr3_aa: CASRNHYFGDSSPRAIYF

j_call: TRBJ2-3
clone_size: -
d_call: -
cdr3_length: 18
v_call: TRBV3-1/TRBV3-2
cdr3_nt: TGTGCCAGCAGCCAAGAGGGGGGGGCCCCCTCCCTCACAGATACGCAGTATTTT
cdr3_aa: CASSQEGGAPSLTDTQYF

j_call: TRBJ1-2
clone_size: -
d_call: TRBD1
cdr3_length: 15
v_call: TRBV12-5
cdr3_nt: TGTGCTAGTGGTTTGGGGACAGGGCATAACTATGGCTACACCTTC
cdr3_aa: CASGLGTGHNYGYTF

j_call: TRBJ1-4
clone_size: -
d_call: -
cdr3_length: 13
v_call: TRBV15
cdr3_nt: TGTGCCACCAGCACCAGAATTAATGAAAAACTGTTTTTT
cdr3_aa: CATSTRINEKLFF

j_call: TRBJ1-2
clone_size: once
d_call: -
cdr3_length: 14
v_call: TRBV6-5
cdr3_nt: TGTGCCAGCAGTTATTTGCGGGGGTCCTATGGCTACACCTTC
cdr3_aa: CASSYLRGSYGYTF

j_call: TRBJ2-2
clone_size: -
d_call: -
cdr3_length: 15
v_call: TRBV27
cdr3_nt: TGTGCCAGCAGTTTAATGGGGGCTGGCACCGGGGAGCTGTTTTTT
cdr3_aa: CASSLMGAGTGELFF